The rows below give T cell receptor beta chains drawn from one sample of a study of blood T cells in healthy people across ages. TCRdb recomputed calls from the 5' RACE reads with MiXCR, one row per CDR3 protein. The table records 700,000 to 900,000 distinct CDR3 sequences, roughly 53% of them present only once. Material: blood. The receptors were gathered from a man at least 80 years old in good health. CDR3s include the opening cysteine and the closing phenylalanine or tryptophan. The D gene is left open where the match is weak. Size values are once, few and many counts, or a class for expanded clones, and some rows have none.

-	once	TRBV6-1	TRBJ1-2	TGTGCCAGCAGTGAAGGACGGGAGCCGGCTAACTATGGCTACACCTTC	CASSEGREPANYGYTF
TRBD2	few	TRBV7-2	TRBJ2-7	TGTGCCAGCAGCTTTAGTAGACTAGCGGGCCTAACTCCAGGGTACGAGCAGTACTTC	CASSFSRLAGLTPGYEQYF
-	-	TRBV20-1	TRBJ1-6	TGCAGTGCTAGAGAAATTTCGGATTCACCCCTCCACTTT	CSAREISDSPLHF
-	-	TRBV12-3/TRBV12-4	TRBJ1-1	TGTGCCAGCAAACCGGGACTGATGAACACTGAAGCTTTCTTT	CASKPGLMNTEAFF
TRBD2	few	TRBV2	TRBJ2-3	TGTGCCAGCATTGTGCTAGCGGAACTGAATACGCAGTATTTT	CASIVLAELNTQYF
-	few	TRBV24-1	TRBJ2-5	TGTGCCACCAGCAGGGGAAGTCAAGAGACCCAGTACTTC	CATSRGSQETQYF
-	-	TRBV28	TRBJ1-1	TGTGCCAGCAGTGTCAACCAGGGCGAAGCTTTCTTT	CASSVNQGEAFF
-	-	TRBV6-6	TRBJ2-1	TGTGCCAGCAGTTACTCGGTTAACACCTACAATGAGCAGTTCTTC	CASSYSVNTYNEQFF
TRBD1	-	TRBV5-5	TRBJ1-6	TGTGCCAGCAGACAGGGGGCGGTCGGACTCCTCCACTTT	CASRQGAVGLLHF
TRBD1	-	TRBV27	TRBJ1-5	TGTGCCAGCAGGAAGGACAGGGCAGGACAGCCCCAGCATTTT	CASRKDRAGQPQHF
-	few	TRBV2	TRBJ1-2	TGTGCCAGCTGGGCCACTCGGAACTATGGCTACACCTTC	CASWATRNYGYTF
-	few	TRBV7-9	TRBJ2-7	TGTGCCAGCAGCTTAGTGGGCAGCATCTCCTACGAGCAGTACTTC	CASSLVGSISYEQYF
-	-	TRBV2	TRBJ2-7	TGTGCCAGCAAAATCCGACCCGGGAACTACGAGCAGTACTTC	CASKIRPGNYEQYF
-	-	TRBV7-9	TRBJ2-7	TGTGCCAGCAGCTTTTCCGGGTCCCACGAGCAGTACTTC	CASSFSGSHEQYF
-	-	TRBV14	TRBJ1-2	TGTGCCAGCAGCCGGGACACCTACGATGGCTACACCTTC	CASSRDTYDGYTF
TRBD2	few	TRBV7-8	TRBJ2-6	TGTGCCAGCAGCTTAGCGGGACTAGCGGGAGCTGGGGCCAACGTCCTGACTTTC	CASSLAGLAGAGANVLTF
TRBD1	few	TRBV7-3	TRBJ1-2	TGTGCCAGCAGCTTAGGGACAGGACGACCTTACACCTTC	CASSLGTGRPYTF
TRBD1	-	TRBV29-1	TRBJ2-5	TGCAGCGCTTCGACAGGGGAAGAGACCCAGTACTTC	CSASTGEETQYF
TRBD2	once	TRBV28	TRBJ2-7	TGTGCCAGCAGGAAGACTAGCGGGACTAGCTACGAGCAGTACTTC	CASRKTSGTSYEQYF
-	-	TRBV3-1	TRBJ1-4	TGTGCCAGCAGCCCCCAGGGGATTGGGTCAACTAATAAAAAACTGTTTTTT	CASSPQGIGSTNKKLFF
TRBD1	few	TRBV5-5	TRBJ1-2	TGTGCCAGCAGGCAGGGGGAAAGCTATGGCTACACCTTC	CASRQGESYGYTF
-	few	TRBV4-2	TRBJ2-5	TGTGCCAGCAGCCAAGAGTGGGGGAACCAAGAGACCCAGTACTTC	CASSQEWGNQETQYF
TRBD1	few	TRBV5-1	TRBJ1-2	TGCGCCAGCAGCTTGGACAGGGGAGTAAGCTACACCTTC	CASSLDRGVSYTF
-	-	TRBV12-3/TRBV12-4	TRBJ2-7	TGTGCCAGCAGTTTGGGCAGACTAAACTACGAGCAGTACTTC	CASSLGRLNYEQYF
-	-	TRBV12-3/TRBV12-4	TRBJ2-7	TGTGCCAGCAGTTCAAACATCTACGAGCAGTACTTC	CASSSNIYEQYF
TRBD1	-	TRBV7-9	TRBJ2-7	TGTGCCAGCATCCAGGACAGGGGGGGCTCCTACGAGCAGTACTTC	CASIQDRGGSYEQYF
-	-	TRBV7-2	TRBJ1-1	TGTGCCAGCAGCTCCCCCGGGACGCTGAACACTGAAGCTTTCTTT	CASSSPGTLNTEAFF
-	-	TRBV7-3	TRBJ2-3	TGTGCCAGCAGCTTTATTCCCTCTAGCACAGATACGCAGTATTTT	CASSFIPSSTDTQYF
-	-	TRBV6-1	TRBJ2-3	TGTGCCAGCAGTGAGGCGGCCTTGTTGGGGGATACGCAGTATTTT	CASSEAALLGDTQYF
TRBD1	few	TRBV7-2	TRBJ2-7	TGTGCCAGCAGCTGGGGCGGGACAGGGGGGTACGAGCAGTACTTC	CASSWGGTGGYEQYF
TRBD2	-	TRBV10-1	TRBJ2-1	TGCGCCAGCAGTGTAAAGCGGGAGGCCGCCGGGTTCTTC	CASSVKREAAGFF
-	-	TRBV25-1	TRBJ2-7	TGTGCCAGCAGGGGCGTGGACTACGAGCAGTACTTC	CASRGVDYEQYF
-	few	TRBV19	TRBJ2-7	TGTGCCAGTGGTAGAGTCTACGAGCAGTACTTC	CASGRVYEQYF
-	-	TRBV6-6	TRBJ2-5	TGTGCCAGCAGTGACATACCCTTCAGGGGTCAAGAGACCCAGTACTTC	CASSDIPFRGQETQYF
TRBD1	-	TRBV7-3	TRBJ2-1	TGTGCCAGCAGCCTTGAACGACCCTCATCGGGACAGTTCTACAATGAGCAGTTCTTC	CASSLERPSSGQFYNEQFF
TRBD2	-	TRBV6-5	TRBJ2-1	TGTGCCACCAATGGGGGGGAGAGCAATGAGCAGTTCTTC	CATNGGESNEQFF
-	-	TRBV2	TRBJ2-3	TGTGCCAGCATGGAGGGCATGACGCAGTATTTT	CASMEGMTQYF
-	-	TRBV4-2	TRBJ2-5	TGTGCCAGCAGCCAAGCAGTGGGATTTCAAGAGACCCAGTACTTC	CASSQAVGFQETQYF
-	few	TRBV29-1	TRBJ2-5	TGCAGCGCTGGACATCATCAAGAGACCCAGTACTTC	CSAGHHQETQYF
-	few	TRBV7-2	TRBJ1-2	TGTGCCAGCAGCTTAGCGCGCCAGGGAAATGGCTACACCTTC	CASSLARQGNGYTF
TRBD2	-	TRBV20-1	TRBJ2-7	TGCAGTGCCCTAGTGCGCGGGAGGGAACACTCCTACGAGCAGTACTTC	CSALVRGREHSYEQYF
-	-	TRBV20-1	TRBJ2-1	TGCAGTGCTAGGTACGGAGTTAATGAGCAGTTCTTC	CSARYGVNEQFF
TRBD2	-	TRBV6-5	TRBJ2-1	TGTGCCAGCAGTTATGCGGGACTAGCGGGAGGGGGGAATGAGCAGTTCTTC	CASSYAGLAGGGNEQFF
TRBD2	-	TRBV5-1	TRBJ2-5	TGCGCCAGCAGCTTGAAGTCTCCGACAGCGGGATACCAAGAGACCCAGTACTTC	CASSLKSPTAGYQETQYF
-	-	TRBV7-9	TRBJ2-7	TGTGCCAGCAGCTCAAGCACCCTGGAGGGGGCCACCTACGAGCAGTACTTC	CASSSSTLEGATYEQYF
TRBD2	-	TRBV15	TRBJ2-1	TGTGCCACAGGGACAGTACTAGCGGGAGGGTACAATGAGCAGTTCTTC	CATGTVLAGGYNEQFF
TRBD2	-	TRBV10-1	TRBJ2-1	TGCGCCAGCAGTGAGTGGCTAGCGGAGGTCGATGAGCAGTTCTTC	CASSEWLAEVDEQFF
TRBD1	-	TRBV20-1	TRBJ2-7	TGCAGTGCTCTTCCTGACAGGGGGGCCTACGAGCAGTACTTC	CSALPDRGAYEQYF
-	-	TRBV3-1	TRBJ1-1	TGTGCCAGCAGCAGGAGGGCAGGGGACCCTGAAGCTTTCTTT	CASSRRAGDPEAFF
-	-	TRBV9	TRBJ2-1	TGTGCCAGCAGCGTAGAACAGGGCTCCTACAATGAGCAGTTCTTC	CASSVEQGSYNEQFF
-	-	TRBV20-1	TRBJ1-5	TGCAGTGCTAGGCAGGGTGGGGGCGGTCAGCCCCAGCATTTT	CSARQGGGGQPQHF
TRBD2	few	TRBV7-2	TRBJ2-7	TGTGCCAGCAGCCAGGGGAGTAGCGGGAGCTACGAGCAGTACTTC	CASSQGSSGSYEQYF
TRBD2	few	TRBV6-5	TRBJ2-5	TGTGCCAGCCAAGGCGGGAGTAGAGAGACCCAGTACTTC	CASQGGSRETQYF